The T cell receptor beta chain under discussion was sequenced for a study of cytomegalovirus exposure and HLA in healthy donors. Study-wide context: Assignment to the Caucasian-associated ancestry cluster applied to approximately 80% of the 300 to 500 genotyped donors. Study-wide points: Indistinguishable V segments such as TRBV6-2 and TRBV6-3 were excluded. The authors enumerated 150 to 200 TCR beta chains as linked to cytomegalovirus.

Germline-derived CDR1 and CDR2 are SQVTM and ANQGSEA. CDR3 length: 14 amino acids. The J segment lost 5 bases and the V segment lost 6 bases, leaving 8 bases of the junction unmatched. With respect to this clone: What it recognizes is unknown.

Both 60 Vbeta primers and 13 Jbeta primers went into the PCR. Method: immunoSEQ multiplex PCR; TCRdb's copy keeps in-frame clones and lacks some. This table has under 130,000 clones, 79% appearing once. The V gene is TRBV29-1, the J gene TRBJ1-4, with 8 bases lining up with TRBD1. Sequencing was done on a sample of PBMCs. The source of this sequence is a man aged 50 to 59 in good health and CMV-seropositive. Written as DNA, the CDR3 is TGCAGCGTAGCTGACAGGGGTCCCAATGAAAAACTGTTTTTT. Translation gives CSVADRGPNEKLFF.